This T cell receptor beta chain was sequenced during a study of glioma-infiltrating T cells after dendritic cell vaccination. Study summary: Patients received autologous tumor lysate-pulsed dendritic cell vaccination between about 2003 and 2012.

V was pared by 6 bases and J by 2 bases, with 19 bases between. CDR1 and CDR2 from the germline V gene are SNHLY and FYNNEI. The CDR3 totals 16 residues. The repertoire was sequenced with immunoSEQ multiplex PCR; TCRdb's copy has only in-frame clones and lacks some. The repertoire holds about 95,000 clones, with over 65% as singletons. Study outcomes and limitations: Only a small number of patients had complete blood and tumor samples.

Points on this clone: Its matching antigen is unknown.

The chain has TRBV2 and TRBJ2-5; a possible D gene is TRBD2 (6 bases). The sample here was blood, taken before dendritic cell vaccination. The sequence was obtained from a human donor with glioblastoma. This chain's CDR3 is CASSVLPAGIQETQYF. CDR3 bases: TGTGCCAGCAGCGTCTTACCGGCGGGGATTCAAGAGACCCAGTACTTC.